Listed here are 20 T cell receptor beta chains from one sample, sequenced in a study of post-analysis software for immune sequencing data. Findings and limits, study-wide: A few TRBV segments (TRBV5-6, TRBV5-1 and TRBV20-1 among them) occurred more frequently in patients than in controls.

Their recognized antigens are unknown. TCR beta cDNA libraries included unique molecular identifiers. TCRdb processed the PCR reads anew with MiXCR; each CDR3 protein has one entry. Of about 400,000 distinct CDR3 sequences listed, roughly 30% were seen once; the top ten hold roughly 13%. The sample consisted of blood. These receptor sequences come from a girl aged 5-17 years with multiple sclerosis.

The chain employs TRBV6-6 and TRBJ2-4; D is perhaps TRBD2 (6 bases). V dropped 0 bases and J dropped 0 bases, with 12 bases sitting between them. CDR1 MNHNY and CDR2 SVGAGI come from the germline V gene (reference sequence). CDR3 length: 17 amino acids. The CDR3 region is CASSYSEGRLAKNIQYF. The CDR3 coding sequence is TGTGCCAGCAGTTACTCGGAGGGCAGGTTAGCCAAAAACATTCAGTACTTC.

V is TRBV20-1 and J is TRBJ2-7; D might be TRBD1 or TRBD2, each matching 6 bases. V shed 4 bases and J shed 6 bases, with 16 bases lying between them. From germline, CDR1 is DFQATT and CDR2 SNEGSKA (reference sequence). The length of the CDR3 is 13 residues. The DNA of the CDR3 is TGCAGTGCTAAGGAGGGGGTCTATGGCGAGCAGTACTTC. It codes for CSAKEGVYGEQYF.

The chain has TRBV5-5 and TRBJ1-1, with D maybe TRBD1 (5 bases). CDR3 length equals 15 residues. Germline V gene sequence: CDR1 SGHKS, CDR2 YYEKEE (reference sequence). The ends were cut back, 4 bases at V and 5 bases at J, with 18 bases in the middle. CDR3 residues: CASSGVSGRRTEAFF. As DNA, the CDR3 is TGTGCCAGCAGCGGGGTCTCAGGGAGGAGAACTGAAGCTTTCTTT.

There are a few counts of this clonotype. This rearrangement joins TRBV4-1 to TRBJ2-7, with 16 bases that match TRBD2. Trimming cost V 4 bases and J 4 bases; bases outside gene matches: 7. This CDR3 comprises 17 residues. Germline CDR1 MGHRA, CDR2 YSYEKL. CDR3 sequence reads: CASSLGTSGGAGYEQYF. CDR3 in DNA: TGCGCCAGCAGCCTAGGGACTAGCGGGGGGGCTGGTTACGAGCAGTACTTC.

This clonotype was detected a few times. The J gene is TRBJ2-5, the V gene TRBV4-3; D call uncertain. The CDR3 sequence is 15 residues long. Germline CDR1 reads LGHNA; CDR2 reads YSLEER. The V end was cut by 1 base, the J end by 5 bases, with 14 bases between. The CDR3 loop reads CASSQGLVTQETQYF. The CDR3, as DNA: TGCGCCAGCAGCCAAGGATTGGTGACTCAGGAGACCCAGTACTTC.

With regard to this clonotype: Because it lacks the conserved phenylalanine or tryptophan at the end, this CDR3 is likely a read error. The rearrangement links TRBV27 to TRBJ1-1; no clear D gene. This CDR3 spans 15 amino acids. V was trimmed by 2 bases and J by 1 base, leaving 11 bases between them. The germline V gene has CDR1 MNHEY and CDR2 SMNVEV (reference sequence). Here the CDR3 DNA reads TGTGCCAGCAGTTTACCTCGGACCAAGAACACTGAAGCTTTCTTG. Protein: CASSLPRTKNTEAFL.

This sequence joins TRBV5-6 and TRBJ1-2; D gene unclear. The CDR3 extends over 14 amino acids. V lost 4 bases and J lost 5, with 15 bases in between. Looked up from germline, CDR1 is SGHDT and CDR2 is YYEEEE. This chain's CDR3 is CASSPEARAYGYTF. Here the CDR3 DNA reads TGTGCCAGCAGCCCCGAGGCGAGGGCTTATGGCTACACCTTC.

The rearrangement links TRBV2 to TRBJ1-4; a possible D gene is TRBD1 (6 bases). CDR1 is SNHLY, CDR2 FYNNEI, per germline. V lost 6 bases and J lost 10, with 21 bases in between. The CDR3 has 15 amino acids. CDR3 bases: TGTGCCAGCAGAACACAGGGTTCCTCCCGGGGAAAACTGTTTTTT. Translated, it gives CASRTQGSSRGKLFF.

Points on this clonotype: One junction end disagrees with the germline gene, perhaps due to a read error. The CDR3 is CANSLANSPLHF. CDR3 bases: TGTGCCAACAGCTTAGCCAATTCACCCCTCCACTTT. The chain couples TRBV7-8 to TRBJ1-6; D ambiguous. CDR1 SGHVS and CDR2 FQNEAQ come from the germline V gene. The CDR3 sequence is 12 residues long. Combining the CDR3 with reference TRBV7-8 and TRBJ1-6 gives the whole variable domain GAGVSQSPRYKVAKRGQDVALRCDPISGHVSLFWYQQALGQGPEFLTYFQNEAQLDKSGLPSDRFFAERPEGSVSTLKIQRTQQEDSAVYLCANSLANSPLHFGNGTRLTVT.

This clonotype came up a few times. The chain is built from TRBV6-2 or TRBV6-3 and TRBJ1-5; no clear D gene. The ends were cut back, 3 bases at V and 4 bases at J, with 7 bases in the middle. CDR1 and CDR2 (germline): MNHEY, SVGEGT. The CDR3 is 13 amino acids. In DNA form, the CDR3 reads TGTGCCAGCAGTTATCCGGGGAATCAGCCCCAGCATTTT. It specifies CASSYPGNQPQHF.

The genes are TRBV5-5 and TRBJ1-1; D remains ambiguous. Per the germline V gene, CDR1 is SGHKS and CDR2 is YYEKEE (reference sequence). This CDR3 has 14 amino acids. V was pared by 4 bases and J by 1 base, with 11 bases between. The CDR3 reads CASSRGPSNTEAFF. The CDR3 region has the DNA TGTGCCAGCAGCAGAGGGCCGTCGAACACTGAAGCTTTCTTT.

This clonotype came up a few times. The CDR3 sequence: CASSQDEASGFVTDTQYF. The CDR3 DNA reads TGTGCCAGCAGCCAAGATGAAGCTAGCGGGTTCGTCACAGATACGCAGTATTTT. The gene calls are TRBV3-1 and TRBJ2-3; 8 nucleotides agree with TRBD2. The length of the CDR3 is 18 residues. The germline V gene encodes CDR1 LGHDT and CDR2 YNNKEL (reference sequence). V shed 0 bases, J shed 2 bases, and the junction held 10 bases outside the gene matches.

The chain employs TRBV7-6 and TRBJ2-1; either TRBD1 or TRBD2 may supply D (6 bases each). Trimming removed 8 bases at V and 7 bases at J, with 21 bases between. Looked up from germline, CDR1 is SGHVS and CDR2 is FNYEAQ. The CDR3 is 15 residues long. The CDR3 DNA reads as TGTGCCAGCTCCCGGGGGCTACTAGACCAAAATGAGCAGTTCTTC. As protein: CASSRGLLDQNEQFF.

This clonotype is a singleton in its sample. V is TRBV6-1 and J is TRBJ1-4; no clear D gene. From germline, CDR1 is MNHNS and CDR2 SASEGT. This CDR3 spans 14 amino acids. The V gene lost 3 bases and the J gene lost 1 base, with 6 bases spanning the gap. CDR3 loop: CASSELVTNEKLFF. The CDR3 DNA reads TGTGCCAGCAGTGAGTTGGTAACTAATGAAAAACTGTTTTTT.

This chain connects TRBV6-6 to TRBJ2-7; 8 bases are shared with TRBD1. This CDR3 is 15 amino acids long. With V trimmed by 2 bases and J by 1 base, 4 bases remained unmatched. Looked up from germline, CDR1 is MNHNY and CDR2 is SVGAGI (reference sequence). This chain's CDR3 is CASSYPDRGSYEQYF. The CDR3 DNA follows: TGTGCCAGCAGTTACCCCGACAGGGGATCCTACGAGCAGTACTTC.

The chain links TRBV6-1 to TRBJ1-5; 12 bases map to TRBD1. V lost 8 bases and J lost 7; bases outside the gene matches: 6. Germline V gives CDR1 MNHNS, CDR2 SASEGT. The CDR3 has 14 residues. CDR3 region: CASWDRGLGQPQHF. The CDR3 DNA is TGTGCCAGCTGGGACAGGGGGCTAGGACAGCCCCAGCATTTT.

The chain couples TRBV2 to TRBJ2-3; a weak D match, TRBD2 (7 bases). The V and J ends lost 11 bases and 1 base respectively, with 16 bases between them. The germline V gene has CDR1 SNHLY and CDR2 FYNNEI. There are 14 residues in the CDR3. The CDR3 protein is CAYKKGGRTDTQYF. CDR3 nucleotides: TGTGCCTACAAGAAGGGGGGGCGCACAGATACGCAGTATTTT.

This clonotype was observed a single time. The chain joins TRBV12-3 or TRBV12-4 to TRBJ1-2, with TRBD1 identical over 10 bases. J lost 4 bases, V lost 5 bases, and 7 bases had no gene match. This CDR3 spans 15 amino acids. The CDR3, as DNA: TGTGCCAGCAGTCCCGGGACAGGGGTTGGCTATGGCTACACCTTC. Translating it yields CASSPGTGVGYGYTF.

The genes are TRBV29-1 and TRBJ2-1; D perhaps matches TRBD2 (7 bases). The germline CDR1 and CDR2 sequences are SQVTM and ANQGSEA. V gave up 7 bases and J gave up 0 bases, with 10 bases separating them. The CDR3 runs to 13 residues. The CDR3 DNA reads TGCAGCGGCGGGGGCGGCTCCTACAATGAGCAGTTCTTC. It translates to CSGGGGSYNEQFF.

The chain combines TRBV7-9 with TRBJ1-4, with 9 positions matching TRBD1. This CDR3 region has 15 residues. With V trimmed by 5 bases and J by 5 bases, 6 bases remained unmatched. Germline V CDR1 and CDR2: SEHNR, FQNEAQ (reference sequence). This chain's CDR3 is CASSGRDRENEKLFF. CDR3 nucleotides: TGTGCCAGCAGCGGCCGGGACAGGGAAAATGAAAAACTGTTTTTT.